The T cell receptor (beta chain) under discussion was sequenced for a study of shared clonotypes between healthy human individuals. Across the whole study: A few men and two women, aged 18 to 49, were donors. General observations from the study: What naive subsets generally showed was a larger estimated richness than memory subsets showed.

Concerning this clone: The antigen remains undetermined.

This was a deep-level run. Each subset's genomic DNA was shared equally among a number of immunoSEQ plates. The method was immunoSEQ multiplex PCR; TCRdb's version includes in-frame clones alone and lacks a portion of them. Altogether some 1,600,000 clones are present, 98% being singletons, with the ten largest covering about 0.45%. V gave up 2 bases and J gave up 4 bases, with 14 bases separating them. This CDR3 is built from 15 residues. Germline V gives CDR1 ENHRY, CDR2 SYGVKD. The rearrangement joins TRBV10-3 to TRBJ2-5, with D possibly TRBD2 on 5 matching bases. The sequence was obtained from a young man in good health. Material: naive CD4+ T cells sorted from blood. Subset noted: CD45RA+ positively selected. CDR3 DNA sequence: TGTGCCATCAGTGAGCCGGGGTTGGATAGAGAGACCCAGTACTTC. Translated: CAISEPGLDRETQYF.